Each of the 8 T cell receptor beta chains below was sequenced from the same sample in a study of T cells in Graves' hyperthyroidism and ophthalmopathy. From RNA transcripts, TCR beta CDR3 regions were amplified. The HTBI primer set served for first-round RT-PCR of the TCR CDR3. TCRdb processed the multiplex PCR reads anew with MiXCR; each CDR3 protein has one entry. The data hold hundreds of thousands of distinct CDR3 sequences, with just under 20% observed a single time. Sample: blood. The receptors were sampled from a middle-aged man with Graves' ophthalmopathy.

This clonotype was counted between two and nine times. The chain employs TRBV6-1 and TRBJ2-3; D gene ambiguous. Germline V gene lookup returns CDR1 MNHNS and CDR2 SASEGT. There are 12 residues in the CDR3. Trimming removed 3 bases at V and 3 bases at J, with 4 bases between. CDR3 protein: CASSDKTDTQYF. The CDR3 region has the DNA TGTGCCAGCAGTGACAAGACAGATACGCAGTATTTT.

The table lists this clonotype with many counts. As DNA, the CDR3 is TGTGCCAGCAGCCCGGGACGGCACAATGAGCAGTTCTTC. Translating it yields CASSPGRHNEQFF. The chain uses TRBV11-3 and TRBJ2-1, with D perhaps matching TRBD1 or TRBD2 (5 bases each). The CDR3 is 13 residues long. Looked up from germline, CDR1 is SGHNT and CDR2 is YENEEA. Trimming cost V 5 bases and J 5 bases, with 10 bases left between them. Based on the CDR3 plus reference TRBV11-3 and TRBJ2-1, the full variable domain is EAGVVQSPRYKIIEKKQPVAFWCNPISGHNTLYWYLQNLGQGPELLIRYENEEAVDDSQLPKDRFSAERLKGVDSTLKIQPAELGDSAVYLCASSPGRHNEQFFGPGTRLTVL.

This clonotype showed up many times. The rearrangement links TRBV3-1 to TRBJ1-6, with D uncertain. CDR1 is LGHDT and CDR2 is YNNKEL in the germline V gene (reference sequence). The CDR3 runs to 13 residues. Trimming took 4 bases from V and 10 from J, leaving 11 bases between them. This chain's CDR3 is CASSPDLRSPLHF. The CDR3, as DNA: TGTGCCAGCAGCCCGGACTTGAGGTCACCCCTCCACTTT.

As regards this clonotype: The DNA is left out, because the CDR3 cannot be placed on it with certainty; the CDR3 is given as TCRdb lists it. This chain uses TRBV6-1 with TRBJ2-3; the table assigns TRBD1, which was not confirmed against the DNA. CDR1 MNHNS and CDR2 SASEGT come from the germline V gene. The CDR3 adds up to 14 amino acids, both ends counted. CDR3 region: CASSWAGGTDTRYF.

This clonotype came up a few times. This chain connects TRBV13 to TRBJ1-2, with D perhaps TRBD1 (5 bases). This CDR3 is 14 amino acids long. V lost 5 bases to trimming and J lost 9 bases, with 19 bases between them. The germline V gene encodes CDR1 PRHDT and CDR2 FYEKMQ (reference sequence). The CDR3 here is CASSLRGPRGSYTF. The CDR3 nucleotides read TGTGCCAGCAGCCTCCGCGGACCTCGGGGGAGCTACACCTTC.

At least ten counts were recorded for this clonotype. This rearrangement joins TRBV11-2 to TRBJ2-1, with a weak D call TRBD1 (5 bases). Looked up from germline, CDR1 is SGHAT and CDR2 is FQNNGV. Trimming removed 5 bases from V and 7 bases from J, with 18 bases in between. The length of the CDR3 is 15 residues. The chain's CDR3 is CASSPTVNYRNEQFF. As DNA, the CDR3 is TGTGCCAGCAGCCCAACGGTGAACTACAGGAATGAGCAGTTCTTC. Drawing the rest from reference TRBV11-2 and TRBJ2-1, the complete variable domain is EAGVAQSPRYKIIEKRQSVAFWCNPISGHATLYWYQQILGQGPKLLIQFQNNGVVDDSQLPKDRFSAERLKGVDSTLKIQPAKLEDSAVYLCASSPTVNYRNEQFFGPGTRLTVL.

This clonotype was counted ten times or more. The rearrangement links TRBV7-3 to TRBJ2-1, with 10 nucleotides matching TRBD1. The germline V gene encodes CDR1 SGHTA and CDR2 FQGTGA. The CDR3 runs 15 residues. The junction had 7 bases not matched to a gene; V was cut back by 6 bases and J by 5 bases. The DNA of the CDR3 is TGTGCCAGCAGTTTCCGACAGGGGGCGAACAATGAGCAGTTCTTC. Protein sequence: CASSFRQGANNEQFF.

This clonotype was observed many times. This chain links TRBV12-3 or TRBV12-4 with TRBJ2-5; D possibly corresponds to TRBD1 (5 bases). The CDR3 is 15 amino acids. V lost 8 bases and J 5 bases, leaving 21 bases between the germline ends. CDR3: CASGRRLRVRETQYF. The CDR3 region has the DNA TGTGCCAGCGGCCGTAGACTCAGGGTTCGGGAGACCCAGTACTTC.